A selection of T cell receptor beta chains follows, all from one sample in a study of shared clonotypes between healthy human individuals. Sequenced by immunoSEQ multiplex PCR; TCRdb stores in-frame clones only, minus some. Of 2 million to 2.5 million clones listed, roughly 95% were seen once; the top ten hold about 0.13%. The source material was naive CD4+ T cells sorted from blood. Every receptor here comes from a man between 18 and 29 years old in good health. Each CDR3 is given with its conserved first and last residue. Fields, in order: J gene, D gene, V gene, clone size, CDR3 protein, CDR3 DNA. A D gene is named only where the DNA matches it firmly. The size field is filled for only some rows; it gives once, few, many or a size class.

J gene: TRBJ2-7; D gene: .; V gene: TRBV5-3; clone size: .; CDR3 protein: CARSLTLEQYF; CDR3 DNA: TGTGCCAGAAGCCTGACTCTCGAGCAGTACTTC
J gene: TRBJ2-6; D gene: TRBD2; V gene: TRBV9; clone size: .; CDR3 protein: CASSVSTSGGPGANVLTF; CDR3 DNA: TGTGCCAGCAGCGTATCGACTAGCGGGGGCCCTGGGGCCAACGTCCTGACTTTC
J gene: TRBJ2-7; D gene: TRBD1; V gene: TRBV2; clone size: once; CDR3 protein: CASKGGDGAAYEQYF; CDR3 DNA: TGTGCCAGCAAAGGGGGCGACGGGGCGGCCTACGAGCAGTACTTC
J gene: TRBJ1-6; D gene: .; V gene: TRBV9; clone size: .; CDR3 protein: CASSVGPGSLGNSPLHF; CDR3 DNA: TGTGCCAGCAGCGTGGGTCCGGGCAGTCTCGGGAATTCACCCCTCCACTTT
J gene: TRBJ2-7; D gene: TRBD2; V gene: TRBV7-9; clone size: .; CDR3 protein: CASSRLVAGGRGYEQYF; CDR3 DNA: TGTGCCAGCAGCCGGTTGGTAGCGGGAGGGCGTGGGTACGAGCAGTACTTC
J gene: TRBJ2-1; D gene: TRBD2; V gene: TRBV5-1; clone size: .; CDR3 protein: CASSPGGYNEQFF; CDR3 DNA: TGCGCCAGCAGCCCCGGGGGGTACAATGAGCAGTTCTTC
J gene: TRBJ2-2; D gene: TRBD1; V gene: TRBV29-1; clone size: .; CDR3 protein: CSVVEQGRRTGELFF; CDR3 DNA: TGCAGCGTTGTAGAACAGGGGCGCAGAACCGGGGAGCTGTTTTTT
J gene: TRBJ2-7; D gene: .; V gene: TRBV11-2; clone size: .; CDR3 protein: CASSEQDYEQYF; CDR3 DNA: TGTGCCAGCAGTGAACAGGATTACGAGCAGTACTTC
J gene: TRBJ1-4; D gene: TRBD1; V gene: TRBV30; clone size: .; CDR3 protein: CAWGGTANEKLFF; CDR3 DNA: TGTGCCTGGGGCGGGACAGCTAATGAAAAACTGTTTTTT
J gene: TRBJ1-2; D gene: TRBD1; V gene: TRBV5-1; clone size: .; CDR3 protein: CASSLTGGNYGYTF; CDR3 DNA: TGCGCCAGCAGCTTGACAGGGGGAAACTATGGCTACACCTTC
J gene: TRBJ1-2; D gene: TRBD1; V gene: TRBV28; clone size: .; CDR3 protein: CASSQDRGDGYTF; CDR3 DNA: TGTGCCAGCAGCCAAGACAGGGGAGATGGCTACACCTTC
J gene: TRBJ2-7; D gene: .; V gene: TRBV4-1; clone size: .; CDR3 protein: CASSQDRVSGRRYEQYF; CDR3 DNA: TGCGCCAGCAGCCAAGATCGGGTGTCGGGGAGGAGGTACGAGCAGTACTTC
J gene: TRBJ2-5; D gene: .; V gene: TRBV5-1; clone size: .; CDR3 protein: CASSTGHQQETQYF; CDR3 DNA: TGCGCCAGCAGCACTGGACATCAACAAGAGACCCAGTACTTC
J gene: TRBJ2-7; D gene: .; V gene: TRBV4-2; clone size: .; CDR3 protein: CASSQVTLAAYEQYF; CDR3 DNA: TGTGCCAGCAGCCAAGTTACTCTAGCCGCCTACGAGCAGTACTTC
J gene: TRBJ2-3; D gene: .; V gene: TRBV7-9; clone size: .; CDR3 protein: CASSRTATDTQYF; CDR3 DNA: TGTGCCAGCAGCCGGACAGCCACAGATACGCAGTATTTT
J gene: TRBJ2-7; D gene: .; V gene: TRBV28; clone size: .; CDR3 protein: CASSPSGPYEQYF; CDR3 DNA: TGTGCCAGCAGTCCCTCCGGGCCCTACGAGCAGTACTTC
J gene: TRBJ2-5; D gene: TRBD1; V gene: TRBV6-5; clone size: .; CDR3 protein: CASSSGQVGLQETQYF; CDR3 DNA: TGTGCCAGCAGTTCCGGACAGGTTGGCTTACAAGAGACCCAGTACTTC